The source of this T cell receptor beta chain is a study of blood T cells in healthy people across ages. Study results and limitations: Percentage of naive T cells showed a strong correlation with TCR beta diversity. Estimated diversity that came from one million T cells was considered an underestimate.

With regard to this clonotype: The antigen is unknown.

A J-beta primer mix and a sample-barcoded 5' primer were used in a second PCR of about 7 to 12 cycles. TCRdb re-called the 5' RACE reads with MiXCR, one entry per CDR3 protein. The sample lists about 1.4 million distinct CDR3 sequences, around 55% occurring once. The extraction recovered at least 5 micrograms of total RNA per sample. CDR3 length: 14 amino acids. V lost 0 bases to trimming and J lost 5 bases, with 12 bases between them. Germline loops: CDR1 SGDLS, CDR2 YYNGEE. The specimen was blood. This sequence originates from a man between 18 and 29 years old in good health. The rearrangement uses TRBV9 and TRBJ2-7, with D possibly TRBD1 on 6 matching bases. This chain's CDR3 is CASSVGGLVHEQYF. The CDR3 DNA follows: TGTGCCAGCAGCGTAGGGGGGCTAGTCCACGAGCAGTACTTC.